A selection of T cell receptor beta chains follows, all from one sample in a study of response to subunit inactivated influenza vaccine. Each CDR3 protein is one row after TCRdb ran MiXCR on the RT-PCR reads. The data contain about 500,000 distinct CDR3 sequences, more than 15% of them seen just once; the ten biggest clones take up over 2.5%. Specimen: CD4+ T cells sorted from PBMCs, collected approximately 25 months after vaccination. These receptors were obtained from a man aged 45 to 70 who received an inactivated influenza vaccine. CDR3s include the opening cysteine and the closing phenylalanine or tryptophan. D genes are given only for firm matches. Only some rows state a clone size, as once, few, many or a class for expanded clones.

TGCAGTGCTAGCTCCAGTAGCGGGAGTCCATACGAGCAGTACTTC,CSASSSSGSPYEQYF,TRBD2,TRBV20-1,.,TRBJ2-7
TGCAGTGCTGGGACTAGCGGACCGTACAATGAGCAGTTCTTC,CSAGTSGPYNEQFF,TRBD2,TRBV20-1,.,TRBJ2-1
TGTGCCAGCAGCACCTCTGGGGGGGGGAGGAATGAGCAGTTCTTC,CASSTSGGGRNEQFF,TRBD2,TRBV6-1,few,TRBJ2-1
TGTGCCAGCAGCCCCAGGGTCGACTACGAGCAGTACTTC,CASSPRVDYEQYF,.,TRBV7-2,.,TRBJ2-7
TGTGCCAGCAGTGCACGACAGGGAAGGAACACTGAAGCTTTCTTT,CASSARQGRNTEAFF,TRBD1,TRBV6-1,few,TRBJ1-1
TGTGCCAGCAGCCAAGATCATCGAAATTCACCCCTCCACTTT,CASSQDHRNSPLHF,.,TRBV3-1,.,TRBJ1-6
TGCAGTGCTAGAGAGCGGGGGCCCACAGATACGCAGTATTTT,CSARERGPTDTQYF,.,TRBV20-1,.,TRBJ2-3
TGCGCCAGCAGGGATACAAATGCACCCCTCCACTTT,CASRDTNAPLHF,.,TRBV5-1,.,TRBJ1-6
TGTGCCAGCAGCTTATCCGGACAGGGGAGGAATTCACCCCTCCACTTT,CASSLSGQGRNSPLHF,TRBD1,TRBV7-2,.,TRBJ1-6
TGTGCCACCAGCCCCCGTGGGGGCTACGAGCAGTACTTC,CATSPRGGYEQYF,.,TRBV15,.,TRBJ2-7
TGTGCCAGCGGGACTGGAGGGGACACTGAAGCTTTCTTT,CASGTGGDTEAFF,.,TRBV3-1,few,TRBJ1-1
TGCGGTGCTAGTGATGTGGCGGGAGGGCCGGGAGATACGCAGTATTTT,CGASDVAGGPGDTQYF,TRBD2,TRBV20-1,.,TRBJ2-3
TGCAGTGCTAGCAAGCGTCCGGGCGGGGATTTCTACGAGCAGTACTTC,CSASKRPGGDFYEQYF,.,TRBV20-1,.,TRBJ2-7
TGTGCCAGCTCACCAAATAGCCGCCTGAGCAATCAGCCCCAGCATTTT,CASSPNSRLSNQPQHF,.,TRBV18,.,TRBJ1-5
TGCAGCGGCTCGGGCTTCCTGAACACTGAAGCTTTCTTT,CSGSGFLNTEAFF,.,TRBV29-1,few,TRBJ1-1
TGTGCCAGCAGGGGACAGGGGGTCTATGGCTACACCTTC,CASRGQGVYGYTF,TRBD1,TRBV12-3/TRBV12-4,.,TRBJ1-2
TGCGCCAGCAGCCTAGCGGGAGAAGGCACCGGGGAGCTGTTTTTT,CASSLAGEGTGELFF,TRBD2,TRBV4-1,few,TRBJ2-2